This is a list of T cell receptor beta chains from one sample in a study of post-analysis software for immune sequencing data. TCRdb reanalysed the PCR reads using MiXCR and keeps one entry per CDR3 protein. The table shows hundreds of thousands of distinct CDR3 sequences, with 40% to 50% occurring only once. Sequenced material: blood. The receptors derive from a girl between 5 and 17 years old with multiple sclerosis. The CDR3 runs from the conserved cysteine through the conserved F or W. The order of the fields is clone size, D gene, V gene, J gene, CDR3 DNA, CDR3 protein. The D gene is left open where the match is weak. Rows give clone size only sometimes, using once, few, many, or a class for an expanded clone.

.,TRBD2,TRBV27,TRBJ2-7,TGTGCCAGCAGGCGGGAACTAGCGGGGGCCTGCGAGCAGTACTTC,CASRRELAGACEQYF
few,.,TRBV6-1,TRBJ2-7,TGTGCCAGCAGTGGTAGCGGGACAGGCCTCTCCTACGAGCAGTACTTC,CASSGSGTGLSYEQYF
few,.,TRBV12-3/TRBV12-4,TRBJ2-5,TGTGCCAGCAGTTTTTCTAGCGATAAACAAGAGACCCAGTACTTC,CASSFSSDKQETQYF
.,TRBD1,TRBV12-3/TRBV12-4,TRBJ1-2,TGTGCCAGCAGTTCCACAGGGGCGGGCGGCTACACCTTC,CASSSTGAGGYTF
.,.,TRBV6-5,TRBJ2-5,TGTGCCAGCAGTCAGGGGCTAGCGCCAGAGACCCAGTACTTC,CASSQGLAPETQYF
.,.,TRBV18,TRBJ1-2,TGTGCCAGCTCACCGAGGTCTGGGACGCTCTATGGCTACACCTTC,CASSPRSGTLYGYTF
.,.,TRBV12-3/TRBV12-4,TRBJ2-5,TGTGCCAGCAGTGTCCTAGAGTCCCAAGAGACCCAGTACTTC,CASSVLESQETQYF
.,TRBD1,TRBV3-1,TRBJ2-7,TGTGCCCGCAGCCTCCGGGGGACAGGGGTAATCGAGCAGTACTTC,CARSLRGTGVIEQYF
.,.,TRBV7-9,TRBJ1-4,TGTGCCAGCAGCCCCACGTGGGGCAAAGAAAAACTGTTTTTT,CASSPTWGKEKLFF
.,TRBD1,TRBV12-3/TRBV12-4,TRBJ1-5,TGTGCCAGCAGGACAGGGGACAGGGGTCTTGGTAACAATCAGCCCCAGCATTTT,CASRTGDRGLGNNQPQHF
once,.,TRBV6-4,TRBJ2-7,TGTGCCAGCAGCGGCTATGGTACCAACTACGAGCAGTACTTC,CASSGYGTNYEQYF
.,.,TRBV7-8,TRBJ2-1,TGTGCCAGCAGCTCCCGAGAAGGCCCCTACAATGAGCAGTTCTTC,CASSSREGPYNEQFF
.,TRBD2,TRBV11-2,TRBJ2-7,TGTGCCAGCAGCTGGGGACTAGGATCCTACGAGCAGTACTTC,CASSWGLGSYEQYF
.,.,TRBV4-1,TRBJ1-5,TGCGCCAACAGCCAGGAGGGTCGGGATCAGCCCCAGCATTTT,CANSQEGRDQPQHF
few,.,TRBV9,TRBJ1-1,TGTGCCAGCAGCGTCGGCGTAAGTAATACTGAAGCTTTCTTT,CASSVGVSNTEAFF
.,.,TRBV6-2/TRBV6-3,TRBJ2-5,TGTGCCAGCAGTTACCGGCCCACCAGCGAGACCCAGTACTTC,CASSYRPTSETQYF
once,.,TRBV24-1,TRBJ2-5,TGTGCCACCAGTGATTTTGGTGTTGGCACCCCGGAGGGCGACGAGACCCAGTACTTC,CATSDFGVGTPEGDETQYF
many,TRBD1,TRBV7-2,TRBJ1-1,TGTGCCAGCAGCTTCGGACAGGGGGGGGTGACTGAAGCTTTCTTT,CASSFGQGGVTEAFF
.,.,TRBV12-3/TRBV12-4,TRBJ2-3,TGTGCCAGCAGCACAGACAGGAGGTACACAGATACGCAGTATTTT,CASSTDRRYTDTQYF
few,TRBD1,TRBV5-1,TRBJ2-2,TGCGCCAGCAGCTTAACAGGGGGATGGAGGACCGGGGAGCTGTTTTTT,CASSLTGGWRTGELFF
few,TRBD1,TRBV6-5,TRBJ1-3,TGTGCCAGCAGTCGACAGGGGAATCCTGGAAACACCATATATTTT,CASSRQGNPGNTIYF
.,.,TRBV12-3/TRBV12-4,TRBJ1-5,TGTGCCAGCAGTTTTAAAGATAGCAATCAGCCCCAGCATTTT,CASSFKDSNQPQHF
.,.,TRBV2,TRBJ1-1,TGTGCCAGCACAGTGGGTCAGATGAACACTGAAGCTTTCTTT,CASTVGQMNTEAFF
.,.,TRBV6-1,TRBJ1-2,TGTGCCAGCGAGCCCGGGGGCCATGGCTACACCTTC,CASEPGGHGYTF
.,TRBD2,TRBV7-3,TRBJ2-5,TGTGCCAGCGCATTATCTAGCGGGGGGGGAATGGAGACCCAGTACTTC,CASALSSGGGMETQYF
few,.,TRBV5-1,TRBJ2-7,TGCGCCACCACTCCCCTCCGGGACGCCTCCTACGAGCAGTACTTC,CATTPLRDASYEQYF
few,.,TRBV10-2,TRBJ1-2,TGCGCCAGCAGTTTTTCGGAAGCCCGGGGCTACACCTTC,CASSFSEARGYTF
.,TRBD2,TRBV12-3/TRBV12-4,TRBJ2-7,TGTGCCAGCAGCCGAGATTTAGCGGGAGTTAACGAGCAGTACTTC,CASSRDLAGVNEQYF
.,.,TRBV7-2,TRBJ2-3,TGTGCCAGCAGCTTAGGTGGCTATAGCACAGATACGCAGTATTTT,CASSLGGYSTDTQYF